The present TCR beta chain was sequenced within a study of blood T cell repertoires in COVID-19. Background on the study: From T cells, B-cell-depleted T cells, or PBMCs came the material, which was cDNA or gDNA.

As to this clone: This specimen includes other DNA sequences encoding the same CDR3.

Assay used: immunoSEQ multiplex PCR; TCRdb lists only in-frame clones, some missing. The data contain about 400,000 clones, nearly 90% of them singletons. Assignment of participants to cohorts was predicated upon participant-reported clinical history. Trimming removed 5 bases at V and 8 bases at J, with 9 bases between. CDR3 length: 11 amino acids. The source of this sequence is a woman younger than 35 with acute COVID-19. Sequencing was carried out using PBMCs or T cells enriched from blood (not recorded which). The chain is built from TRBV12-3 or TRBV12-4 and TRBJ1-1; a weak D match, TRBD1 (5 bases). CDR3 region: CASSLGAEAFF. The CDR3 nucleotides read TGTGCCAGCAGTCTAGGGGCGGAAGCTTTCTTT.